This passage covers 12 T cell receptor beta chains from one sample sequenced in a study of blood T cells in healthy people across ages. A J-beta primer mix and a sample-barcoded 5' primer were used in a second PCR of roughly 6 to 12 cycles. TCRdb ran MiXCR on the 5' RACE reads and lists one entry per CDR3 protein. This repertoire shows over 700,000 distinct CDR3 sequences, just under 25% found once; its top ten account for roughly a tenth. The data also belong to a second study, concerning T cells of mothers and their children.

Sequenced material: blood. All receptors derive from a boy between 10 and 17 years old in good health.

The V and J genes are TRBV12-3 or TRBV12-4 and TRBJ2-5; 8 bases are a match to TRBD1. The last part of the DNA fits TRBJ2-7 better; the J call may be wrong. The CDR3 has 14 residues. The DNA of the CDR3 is TGTGCCAGCAGTCAGGACAGGGTCGCCTACGAGCAGTACTTC. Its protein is CASSQDRVAYEQYF.

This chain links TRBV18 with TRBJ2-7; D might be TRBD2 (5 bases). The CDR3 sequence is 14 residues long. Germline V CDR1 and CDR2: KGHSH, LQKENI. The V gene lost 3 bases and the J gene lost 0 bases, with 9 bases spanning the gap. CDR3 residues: CASSPEANSYEQYF. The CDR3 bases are TGTGCCAGCTCACCGGAGGCGAACTCCTACGAGCAGTACTTC.

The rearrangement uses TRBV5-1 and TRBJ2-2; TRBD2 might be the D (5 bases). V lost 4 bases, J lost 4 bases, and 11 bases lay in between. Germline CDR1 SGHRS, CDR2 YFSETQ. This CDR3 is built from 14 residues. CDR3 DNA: TGCGCCAGCAGCCGCGTCGAGGGCACCGGGGAGCTGTTTTTT. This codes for CASSRVEGTGELFF.

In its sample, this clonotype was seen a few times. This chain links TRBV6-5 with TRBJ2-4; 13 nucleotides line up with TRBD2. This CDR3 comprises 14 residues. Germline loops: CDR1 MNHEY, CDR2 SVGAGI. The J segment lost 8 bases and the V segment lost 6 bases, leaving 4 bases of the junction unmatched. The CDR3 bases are TGTGCCAGCAGATCACTAGCGGGGGGGGACATTCAGTACTTC. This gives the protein CASRSLAGGDIQYF.

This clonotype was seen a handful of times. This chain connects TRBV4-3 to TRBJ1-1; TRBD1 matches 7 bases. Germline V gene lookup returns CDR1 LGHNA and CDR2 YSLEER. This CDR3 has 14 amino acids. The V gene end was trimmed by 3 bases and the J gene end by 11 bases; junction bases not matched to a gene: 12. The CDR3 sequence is CASSQATGLGSAFF. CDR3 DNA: TGCGCCAGCAGCCAGGCGACAGGGTTGGGGTCGGCTTTCTTT.

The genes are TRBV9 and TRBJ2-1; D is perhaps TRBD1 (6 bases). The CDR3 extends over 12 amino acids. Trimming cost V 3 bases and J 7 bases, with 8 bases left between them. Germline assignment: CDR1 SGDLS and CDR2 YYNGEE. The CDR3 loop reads CASSGGPNEQFF. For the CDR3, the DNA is TGTGCCAGCAGCGGGGGGCCAAATGAGCAGTTCTTC.

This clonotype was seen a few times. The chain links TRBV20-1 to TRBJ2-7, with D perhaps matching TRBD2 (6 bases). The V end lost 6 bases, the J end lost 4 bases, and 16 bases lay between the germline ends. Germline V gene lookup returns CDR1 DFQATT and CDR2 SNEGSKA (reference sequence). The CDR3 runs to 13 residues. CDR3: CSAGDLGGYEQYF. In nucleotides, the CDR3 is TGCAGTGCGGGGGACCTGGGGGGTTACGAGCAGTACTTC.

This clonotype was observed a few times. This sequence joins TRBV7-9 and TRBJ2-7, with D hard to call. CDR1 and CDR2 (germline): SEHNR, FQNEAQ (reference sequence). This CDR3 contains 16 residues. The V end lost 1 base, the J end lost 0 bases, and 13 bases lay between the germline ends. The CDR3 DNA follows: TGTGCCAGCAGCTTAGTAGACGGTGGGGTCTCCTACGAGCAGTACTTC. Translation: CASSLVDGGVSYEQYF.

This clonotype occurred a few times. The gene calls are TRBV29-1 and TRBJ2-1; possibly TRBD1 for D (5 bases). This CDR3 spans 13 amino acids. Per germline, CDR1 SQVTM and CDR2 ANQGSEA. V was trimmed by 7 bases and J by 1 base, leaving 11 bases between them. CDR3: CSAMTVSYNEQFF. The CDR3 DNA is TGCAGCGCGATGACAGTTTCCTACAATGAGCAGTTCTTC.

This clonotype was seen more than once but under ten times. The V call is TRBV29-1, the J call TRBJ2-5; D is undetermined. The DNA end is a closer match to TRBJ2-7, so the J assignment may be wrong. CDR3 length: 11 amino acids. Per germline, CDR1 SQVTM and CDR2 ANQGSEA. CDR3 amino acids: CSVEERDEQYF. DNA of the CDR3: TGCAGCGTTGAAGAACGGGACGAGCAGTACTTC.

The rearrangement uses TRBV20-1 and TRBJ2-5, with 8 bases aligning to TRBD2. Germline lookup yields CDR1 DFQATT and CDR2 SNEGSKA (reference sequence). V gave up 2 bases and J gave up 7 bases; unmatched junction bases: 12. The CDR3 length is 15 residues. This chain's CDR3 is CSARYDREGMGTQYF. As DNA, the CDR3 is TGCAGTGCTAGATACGACCGGGAGGGGATGGGGACCCAGTACTTC.

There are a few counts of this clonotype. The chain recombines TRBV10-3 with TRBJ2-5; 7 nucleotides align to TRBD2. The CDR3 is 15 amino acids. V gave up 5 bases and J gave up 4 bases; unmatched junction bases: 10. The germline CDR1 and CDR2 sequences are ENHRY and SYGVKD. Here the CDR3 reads CAISTSGDGRETQYF. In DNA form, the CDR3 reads TGTGCCATCAGTACGAGCGGGGACGGTCGAGAGACCCAGTACTTC.